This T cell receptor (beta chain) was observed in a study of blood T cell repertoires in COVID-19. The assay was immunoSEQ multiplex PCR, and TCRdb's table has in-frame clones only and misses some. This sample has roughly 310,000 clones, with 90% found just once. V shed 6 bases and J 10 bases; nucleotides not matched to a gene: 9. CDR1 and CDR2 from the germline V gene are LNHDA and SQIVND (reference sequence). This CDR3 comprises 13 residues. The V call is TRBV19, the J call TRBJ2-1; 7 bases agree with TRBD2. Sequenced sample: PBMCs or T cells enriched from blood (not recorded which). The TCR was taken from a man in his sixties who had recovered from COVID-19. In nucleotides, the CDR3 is TGTGCCAGTAGAAGTCTAGCGGTTAAGGAGCAGTTCTTC. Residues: CASRSLAVKEQFF.